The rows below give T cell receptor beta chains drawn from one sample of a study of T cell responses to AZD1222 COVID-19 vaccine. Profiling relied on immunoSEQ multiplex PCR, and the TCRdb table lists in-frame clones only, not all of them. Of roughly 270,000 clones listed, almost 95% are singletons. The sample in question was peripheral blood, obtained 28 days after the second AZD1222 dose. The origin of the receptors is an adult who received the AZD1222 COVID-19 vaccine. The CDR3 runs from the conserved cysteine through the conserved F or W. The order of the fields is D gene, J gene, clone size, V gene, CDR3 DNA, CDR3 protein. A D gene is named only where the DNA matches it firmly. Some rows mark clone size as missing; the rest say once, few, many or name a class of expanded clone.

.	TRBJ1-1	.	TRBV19	TGTGCCAGTAGTATGGCCGGCGCTGAAGCTTTCTTT	CASSMAGAEAFF
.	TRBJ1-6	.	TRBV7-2	TGTGCCAGCAGCCGTAGCTCCTATAATTCACCCCTCCACTTT	CASSRSSYNSPLHF
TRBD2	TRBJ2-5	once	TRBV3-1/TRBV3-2	TGTGCCGGGGGGACTAGGGAAGAGACCCAGTACTTC	CAGGTREETQYF
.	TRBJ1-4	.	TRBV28	TGTGCCACCTTAAAGGACGGGGAAAAACTGTTTTTT	CATLKDGEKLFF
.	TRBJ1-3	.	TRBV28	TGTGCCAGCAGTCGACGGTCCTCTGGAAACACCATATATTTT	CASSRRSSGNTIYF
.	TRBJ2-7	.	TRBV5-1	TGCGCCAGCAGCTTAATACCGGGAGAACAGAACGAGCAGTACTTC	CASSLIPGEQNEQYF
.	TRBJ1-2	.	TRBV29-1	TGCAGCGCCTATGATTATGTGAACTATGGCTACACCTTC	CSAYDYVNYGYTF
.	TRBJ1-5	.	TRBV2	TGTGCCAGCAAGAGGACTAACAATCAGCCCCAGCATTTT	CASKRTNNQPQHF
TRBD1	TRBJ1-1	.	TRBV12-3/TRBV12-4	TGTGCCAGCAGCTCAGACAGGGGTACAGCTTTCTTT	CASSSDRGTAFF
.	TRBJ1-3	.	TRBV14	TGTGCCAGCAGCCAAGCCGGGGGTCTCTCTGGAAACACCATATATTTT	CASSQAGGLSGNTIYF
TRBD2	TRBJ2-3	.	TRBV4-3	TGCGCCAGCAGCCAAGATGCTAAAAACCGGGGGGGAGCCACAGATACGCAGTATTTT	CASSQDAKNRGGATDTQYF
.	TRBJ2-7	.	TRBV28	TGTGCCAGCAACGGGACACCCTCCTACGAGCAGTACTTC	CASNGTPSYEQYF
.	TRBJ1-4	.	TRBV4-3	TGCGCCAGCAGCCAAGAAGGGGGTCGGAATGAAAAACTGTTTTTT	CASSQEGGRNEKLFF
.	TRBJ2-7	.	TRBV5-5	TGTGCCAGCAGCCTTTCATTTTACTACGAGCAGTACTTC	CASSLSFYYEQYF
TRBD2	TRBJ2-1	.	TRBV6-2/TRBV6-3	TGTGCCAGCAGTTACTCGATGACTAGCGGGAGATCCTACAATGAGCAGTTCTTC	CASSYSMTSGRSYNEQFF
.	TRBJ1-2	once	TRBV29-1	TGCAGCGTCGATAGGACCCCGGGGGGCTATGGCTACACCTTC	CSVDRTPGGYGYTF
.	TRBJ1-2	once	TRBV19	TGTGCCAGTAGTAGGTCAATGGGCGGCTACACCTTC	CASSRSMGGYTF
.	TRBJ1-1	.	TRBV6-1	TGTGCCAGCAGTGAACCGAACGTAGTGAACACTGAAGCTTTCTTT	CASSEPNVVNTEAFF
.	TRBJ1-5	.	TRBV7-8	TGTGCCAGCAGCTTTTCGGGCCTCCAGCCCCAGCATTTT	CASSFSGLQPQHF
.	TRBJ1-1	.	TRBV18	TGTGCCAGCTCATCAACAGGGATCTCCGGGGGTGAAGCTTTCTTT	CASSSTGISGGEAFF
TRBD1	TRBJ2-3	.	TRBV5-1	TGCGCCAGCAGCGAGCGGGACAGGGGGCGGGATACGCAGTATTTT	CASSERDRGRDTQYF
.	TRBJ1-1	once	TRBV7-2	TGTGCCAGCAGCTTAGCACGGGGATCTGAAGCTTTCTTT	CASSLARGSEAFF
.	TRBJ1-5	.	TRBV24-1	TGTGCCACCAGTGAGGCACAGGGCAATCAGCCCCAGCATTTT	CATSEAQGNQPQHF
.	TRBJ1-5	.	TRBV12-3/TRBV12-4	TGTGCCAGCAGCAACTCAGGGCAGCCCCAGCATTTT	CASSNSGQPQHF
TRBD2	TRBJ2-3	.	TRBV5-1	TGCGCCAGCAGCATGAGCGGGGGAAACACAGATACGCAGTATTTT	CASSMSGGNTDTQYF
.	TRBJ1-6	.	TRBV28	TGTGCCAGCAGTTTATGGAAGGGTCTGGGTTCACCCCTCCACTTT	CASSLWKGLGSPLHF
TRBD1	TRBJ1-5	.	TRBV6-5	TGTGCCAGCACCCCGACAGGGCCAAATCAGCCCCAGCATTTT	CASTPTGPNQPQHF
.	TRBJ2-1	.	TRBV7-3	TGTGCCAGCAGCCTTGGACCTGACAATGAGCAGTTCTTC	CASSLGPDNEQFF
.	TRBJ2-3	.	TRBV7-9	TGTGCCAGCAGCTTAGATATCACCGATACGCAGTATTTT	CASSLDITDTQYF